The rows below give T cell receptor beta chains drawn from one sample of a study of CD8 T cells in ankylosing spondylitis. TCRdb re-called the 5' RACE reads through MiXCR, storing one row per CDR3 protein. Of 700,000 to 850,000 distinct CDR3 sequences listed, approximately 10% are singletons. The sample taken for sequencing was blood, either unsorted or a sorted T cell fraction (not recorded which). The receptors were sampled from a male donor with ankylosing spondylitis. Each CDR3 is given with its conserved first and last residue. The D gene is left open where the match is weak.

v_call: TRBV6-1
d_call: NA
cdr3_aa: CASYRVGRNNEQFF

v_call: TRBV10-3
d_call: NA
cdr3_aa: CAILRVIETGELFF

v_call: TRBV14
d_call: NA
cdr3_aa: CASRMSVRGTQYF

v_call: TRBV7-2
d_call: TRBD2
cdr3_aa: CASSTGLGSGNEQFF

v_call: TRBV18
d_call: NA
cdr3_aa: CASSPGQLDGYTF

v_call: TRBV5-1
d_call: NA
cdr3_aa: CASSLRSREYTEAFF

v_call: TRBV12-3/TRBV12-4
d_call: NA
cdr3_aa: CASSLTAGSVAPLGGNVLTF

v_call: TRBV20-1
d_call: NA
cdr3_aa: CSRAGSYNEQFF

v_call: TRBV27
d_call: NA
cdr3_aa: CASYPGGRQGRNIQYF

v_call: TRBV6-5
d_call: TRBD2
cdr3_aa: CASSYGLAGTIQETQYF

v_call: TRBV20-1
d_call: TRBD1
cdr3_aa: CSARGDRGQDEQYF

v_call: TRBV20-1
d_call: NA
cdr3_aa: CSAPAYSTEAFF

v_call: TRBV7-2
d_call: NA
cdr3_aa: CASTKPGVVSTDTQYF

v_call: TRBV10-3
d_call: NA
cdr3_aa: CAISRRVGDEQFF

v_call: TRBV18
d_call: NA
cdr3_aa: CASSPPNLSTDTQYF

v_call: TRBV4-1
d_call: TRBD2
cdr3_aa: CASSQGRLAGGREQYF

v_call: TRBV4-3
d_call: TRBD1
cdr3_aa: CASSLGQGSSMYEQFF

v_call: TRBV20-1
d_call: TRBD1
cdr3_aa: CSARSGQVKTF

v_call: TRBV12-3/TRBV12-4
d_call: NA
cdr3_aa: CAFSLEASRSSYNEQFF

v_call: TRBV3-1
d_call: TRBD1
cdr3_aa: CASSQSWDRDKGTQYF

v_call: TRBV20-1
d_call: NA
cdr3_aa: CSASTGPGIQYF

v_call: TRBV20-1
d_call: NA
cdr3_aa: CSARDRAGQYF

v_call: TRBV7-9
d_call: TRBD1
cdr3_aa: CASSLARDSPAFF

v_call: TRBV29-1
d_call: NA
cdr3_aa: CSVEDGISYEQYF

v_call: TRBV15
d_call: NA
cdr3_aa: CATSVPARGYGYTF

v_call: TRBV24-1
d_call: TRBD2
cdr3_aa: CATSETRTSGNSGANVLTF

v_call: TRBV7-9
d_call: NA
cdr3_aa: CASSLGHRENTEAFF

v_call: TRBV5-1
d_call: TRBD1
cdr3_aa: CASSSGTGGMVTEAFF

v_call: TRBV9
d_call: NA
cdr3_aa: CASSVVEAGISYNEQFF

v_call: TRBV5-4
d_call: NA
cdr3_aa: CASSLANQPYGYTF

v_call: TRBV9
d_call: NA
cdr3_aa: CASTRSGGYNEQFF

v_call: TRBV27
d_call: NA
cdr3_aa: CASSSQHQGSRGYTF

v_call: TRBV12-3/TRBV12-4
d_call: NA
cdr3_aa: CASSLYRTNQPQHF

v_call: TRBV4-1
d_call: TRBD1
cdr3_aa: CASSPRQGQETQYF

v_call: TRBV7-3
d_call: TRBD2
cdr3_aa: CASSLRTSGLGGNEQFF

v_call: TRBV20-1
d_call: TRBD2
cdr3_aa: CSARLAGMSDTQYF

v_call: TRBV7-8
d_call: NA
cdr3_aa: CASSLVDGGYTF

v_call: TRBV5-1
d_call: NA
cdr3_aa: CASSLDSPADTQYF

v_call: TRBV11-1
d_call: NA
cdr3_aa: CASSAGGQGLYGYTF

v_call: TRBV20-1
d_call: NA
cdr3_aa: CSASWFGSAIDTQYF

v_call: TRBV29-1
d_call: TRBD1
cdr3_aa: CSVGGQGINPSNTGELFF

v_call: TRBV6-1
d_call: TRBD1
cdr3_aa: CASGEDRVGRNTEAFF

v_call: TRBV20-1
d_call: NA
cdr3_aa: CSASLTPPQPQHF

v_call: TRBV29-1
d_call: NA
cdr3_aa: CSVGLRLGSKNIQYF

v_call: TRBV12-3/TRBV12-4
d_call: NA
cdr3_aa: CASSLETEGNQPQHF

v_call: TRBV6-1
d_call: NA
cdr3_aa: CASRTGTATGEQYF

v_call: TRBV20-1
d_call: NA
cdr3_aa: CSARTYGDTSSYNEQFF

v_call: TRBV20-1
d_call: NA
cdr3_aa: CSARAAGREKLFF

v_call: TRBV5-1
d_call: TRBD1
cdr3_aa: CASSAPGQLTGELFF

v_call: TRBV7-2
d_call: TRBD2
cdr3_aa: CASSTGTSTQETQYF

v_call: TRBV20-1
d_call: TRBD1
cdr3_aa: CSAAGQGAIWNTIYF

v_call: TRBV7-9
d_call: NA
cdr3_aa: CASSLAPSEKLFF

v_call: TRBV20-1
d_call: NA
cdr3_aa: CSASATGSTDTQYF